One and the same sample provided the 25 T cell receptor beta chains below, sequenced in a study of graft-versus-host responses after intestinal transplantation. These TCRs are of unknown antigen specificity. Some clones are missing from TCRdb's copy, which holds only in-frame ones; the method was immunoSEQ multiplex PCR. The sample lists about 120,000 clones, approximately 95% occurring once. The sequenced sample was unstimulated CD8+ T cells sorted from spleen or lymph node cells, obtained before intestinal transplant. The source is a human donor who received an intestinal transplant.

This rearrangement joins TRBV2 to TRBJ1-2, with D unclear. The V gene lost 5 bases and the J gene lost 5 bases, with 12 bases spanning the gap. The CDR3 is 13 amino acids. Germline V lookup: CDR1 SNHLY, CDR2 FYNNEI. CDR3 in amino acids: CASSSTLSYGYTF. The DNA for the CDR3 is TGTGCCAGCAGTTCTACATTGAGTTATGGCTACACCTTC.

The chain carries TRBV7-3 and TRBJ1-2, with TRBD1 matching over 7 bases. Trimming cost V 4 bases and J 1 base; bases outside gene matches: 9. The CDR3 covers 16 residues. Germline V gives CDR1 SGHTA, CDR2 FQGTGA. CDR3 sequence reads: CASSSSGTAFNYGYTF. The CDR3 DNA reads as TGTGCCAGCAGCTCCTCCGGGACAGCGTTTAACTATGGCTACACCTTC. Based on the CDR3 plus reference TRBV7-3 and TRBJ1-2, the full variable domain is GAGVSQTPSNKVTEKGKYVELRCDPISGHTALYWYRQSLGQGPEFLIYFQGTGAADDSGLPNDRFFAVRPEGSVSTLKIQRTERGDSAVYLCASSSSGTAFNYGYTFGSGTRLTVV.

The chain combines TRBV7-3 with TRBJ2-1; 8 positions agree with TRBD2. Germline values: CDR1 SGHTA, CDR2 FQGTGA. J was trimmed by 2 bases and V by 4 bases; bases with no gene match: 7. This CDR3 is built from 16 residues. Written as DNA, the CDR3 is TGTGCCAGCAGCTCCGACAGCGGGAGCGCCTACAATGAGCAGTTCTTC. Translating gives CASSSDSGSAYNEQFF.

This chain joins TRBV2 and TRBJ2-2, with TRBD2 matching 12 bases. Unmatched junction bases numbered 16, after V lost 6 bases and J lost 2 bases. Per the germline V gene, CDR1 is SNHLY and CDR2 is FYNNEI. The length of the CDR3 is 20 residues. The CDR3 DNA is TGTGCCAGCAGGATATCGACTAGCGGGAGACCAAAAGCTAACACCGGGGAGCTGTTTTTT. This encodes CASRISTSGRPKANTGELFF.

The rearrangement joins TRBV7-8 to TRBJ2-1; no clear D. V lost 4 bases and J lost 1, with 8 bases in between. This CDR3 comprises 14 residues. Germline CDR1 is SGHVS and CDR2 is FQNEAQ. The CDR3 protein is CASSSSISYNEQFF. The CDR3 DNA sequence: TGTGCCAGCAGCTCCAGTATTTCCTACAATGAGCAGTTCTTC.

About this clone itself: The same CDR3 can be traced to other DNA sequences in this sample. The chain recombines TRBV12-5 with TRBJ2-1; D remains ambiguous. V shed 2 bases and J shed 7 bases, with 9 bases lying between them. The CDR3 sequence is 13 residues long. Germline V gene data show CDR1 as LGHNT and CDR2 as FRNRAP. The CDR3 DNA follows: TGTGCTAGTGGTTTGTACTCCGTGAATGAGCAGTTCTTC. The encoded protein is CASGLYSVNEQFF.

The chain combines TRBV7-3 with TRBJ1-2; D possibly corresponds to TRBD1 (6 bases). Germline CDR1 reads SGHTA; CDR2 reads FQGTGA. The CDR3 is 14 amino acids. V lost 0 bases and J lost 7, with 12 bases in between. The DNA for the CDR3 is TGTGCCAGCAGCTTAACACAGGGAACGATTGGCTACACCTTC. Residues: CASSLTQGTIGYTF.

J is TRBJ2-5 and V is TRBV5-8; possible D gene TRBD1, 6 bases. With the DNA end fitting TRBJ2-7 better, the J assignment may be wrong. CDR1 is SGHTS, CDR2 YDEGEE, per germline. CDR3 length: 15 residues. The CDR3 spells CASSLGQGNFYEQYF. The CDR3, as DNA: TGTGCCAGCAGCTTGGGCCAGGGGAATTTCTACGAGCAGTACTTC.

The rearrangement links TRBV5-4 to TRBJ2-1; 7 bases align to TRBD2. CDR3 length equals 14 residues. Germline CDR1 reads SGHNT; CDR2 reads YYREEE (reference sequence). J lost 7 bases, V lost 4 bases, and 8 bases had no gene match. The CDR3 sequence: CASSPERDSNEQFF. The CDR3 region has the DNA TGTGCCAGCAGCCCGGAGCGGGATTCGAATGAGCAGTTCTTC. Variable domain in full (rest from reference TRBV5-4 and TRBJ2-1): ETGVTQSPTHLIKTRGQQVTLRCSSQSGHNTVSWYQQALGQGPQFIFQYYREEENGRGNFPPRFSGLQFPNYSSELNVNALELDDSALYLCASSPERDSNEQFFGPGTRLTVL.

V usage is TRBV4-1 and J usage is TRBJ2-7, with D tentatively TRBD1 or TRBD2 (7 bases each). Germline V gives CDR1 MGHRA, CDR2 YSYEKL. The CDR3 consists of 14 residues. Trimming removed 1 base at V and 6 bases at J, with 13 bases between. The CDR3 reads CASSQGGRGGEQYF. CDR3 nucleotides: TGCGCCAGCAGCCAAGGTGGCAGGGGGGGCGAGCAGTACTTC.

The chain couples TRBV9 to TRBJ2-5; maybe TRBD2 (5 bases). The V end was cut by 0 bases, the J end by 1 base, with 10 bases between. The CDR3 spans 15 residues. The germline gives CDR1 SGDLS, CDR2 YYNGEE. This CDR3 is CASSVAGRAQETQYF. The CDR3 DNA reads TGTGCCAGCAGCGTAGCCGGGCGGGCCCAAGAGACCCAGTACTTC.

The CDR3 reads CASGTTGLNTEAFF. The CDR3 DNA follows: TGCGCCAGCGGAACGACAGGATTGAACACTGAAGCTTTCTTT. V gene TRBV4-1 combines with J gene TRBJ1-1; D might be TRBD1 (6 bases). V dropped 8 bases and J dropped 0 bases, with 13 bases sitting between them. The V gene's germline CDR1 is MGHRA and CDR2 YSYEKL. The CDR3 covers 14 residues.

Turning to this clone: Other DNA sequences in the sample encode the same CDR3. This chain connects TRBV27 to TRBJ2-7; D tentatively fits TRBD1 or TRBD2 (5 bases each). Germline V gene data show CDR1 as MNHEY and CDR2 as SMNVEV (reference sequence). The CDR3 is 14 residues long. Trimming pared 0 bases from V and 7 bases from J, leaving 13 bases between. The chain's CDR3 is CASSLSGTGGEQYF. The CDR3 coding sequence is TGTGCCAGCAGTTTATCCGGGACGGGCGGGGAGCAGTACTTC.

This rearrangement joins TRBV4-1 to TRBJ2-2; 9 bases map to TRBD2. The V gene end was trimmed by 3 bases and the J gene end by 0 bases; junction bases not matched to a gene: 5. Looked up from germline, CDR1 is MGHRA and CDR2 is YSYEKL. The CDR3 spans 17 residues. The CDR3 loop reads CASSQVAGVPNTGELFF. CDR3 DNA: TGCGCCAGCAGCCAGGTAGCGGGAGTCCCGAACACCGGGGAGCTGTTTTTT.

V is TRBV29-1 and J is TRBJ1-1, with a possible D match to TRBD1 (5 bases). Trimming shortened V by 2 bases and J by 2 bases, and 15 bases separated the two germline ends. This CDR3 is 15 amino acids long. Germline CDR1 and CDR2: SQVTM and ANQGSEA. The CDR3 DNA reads TGCAGCGTTGAAATTGGGGGGGTCCCAAACACTGAAGCTTTCTTT. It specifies CSVEIGGVPNTEAFF.

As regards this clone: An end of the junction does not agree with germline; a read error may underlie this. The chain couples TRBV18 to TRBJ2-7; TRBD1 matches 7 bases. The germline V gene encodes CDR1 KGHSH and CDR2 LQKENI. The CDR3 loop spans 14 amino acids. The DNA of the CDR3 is TGTGCCAACTCACCCCGGGACAGCCCCTACGAGCAGTACTTC. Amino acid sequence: CANSPRDSPYEQYF.

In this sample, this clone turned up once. CDR3 coding DNA: TGTGCCGGCCAACAGGGTCGGTCTGAAGCTTTCTTT. This gives the protein CAGQQGRSEAFF. The chain uses TRBV30 and TRBJ1-1; tentatively, D is TRBD1 (6 bases). The V gene lost 8 bases and the J gene lost 6 bases, with 16 bases spanning the gap. Germline-derived CDR1 and CDR2 are GTSNPN and SVGIG (reference sequence). CDR3 length: 12 residues. Variable domain in full (rest from reference TRBV30 and TRBJ1-1): SQTIHQWPATLVQPVGSPLSLECTVEGTSNPNLYWYRQAAGRGLQLLFYSVGIGQISSEVPQNLSASRPQDRQFILSSKKLLLSDSGFYLCAGQQGRSEAFFGQGTRLTVV.

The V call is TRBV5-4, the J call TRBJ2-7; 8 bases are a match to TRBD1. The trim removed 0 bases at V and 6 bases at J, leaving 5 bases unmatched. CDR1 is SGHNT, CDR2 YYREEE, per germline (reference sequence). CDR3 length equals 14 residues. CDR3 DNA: TGTGCCAGCAGCTTGGCCTCGACAGGGGTCGAGCAGTACTTC. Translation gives CASSLASTGVEQYF.

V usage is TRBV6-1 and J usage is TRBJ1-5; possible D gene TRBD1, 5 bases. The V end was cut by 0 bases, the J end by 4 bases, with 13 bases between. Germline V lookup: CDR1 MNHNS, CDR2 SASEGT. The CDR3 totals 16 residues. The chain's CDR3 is CASSEAWDGVNQPQHF. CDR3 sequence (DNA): TGTGCCAGCAGTGAAGCGTGGGACGGGGTAAATCAGCCCCAGCATTTT.

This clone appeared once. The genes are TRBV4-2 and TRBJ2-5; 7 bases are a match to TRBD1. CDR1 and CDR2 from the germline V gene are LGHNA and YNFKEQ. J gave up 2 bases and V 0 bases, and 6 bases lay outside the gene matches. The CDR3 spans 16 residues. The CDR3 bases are TGTGCCAGCAGCCAAGAGGGGACAGATCTTCAAGAGACCCAGTACTTC. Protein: CASSQEGTDLQETQYF.

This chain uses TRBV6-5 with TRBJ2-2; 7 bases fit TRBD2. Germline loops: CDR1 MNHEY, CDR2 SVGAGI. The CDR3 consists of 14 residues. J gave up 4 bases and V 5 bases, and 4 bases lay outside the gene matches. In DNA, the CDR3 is TGTGCCAGCAGTCCTAGCGGAGGCACCGGGGAGCTGTTTTTT. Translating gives CASSPSGGTGELFF.

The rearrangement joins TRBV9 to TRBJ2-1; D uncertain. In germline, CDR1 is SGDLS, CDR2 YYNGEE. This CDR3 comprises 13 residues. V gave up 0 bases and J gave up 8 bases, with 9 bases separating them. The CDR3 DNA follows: TGTGCCAGCAGCGTAGTTCCTAGAGATGAGCAGTTCTTC. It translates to CASSVVPRDEQFF.

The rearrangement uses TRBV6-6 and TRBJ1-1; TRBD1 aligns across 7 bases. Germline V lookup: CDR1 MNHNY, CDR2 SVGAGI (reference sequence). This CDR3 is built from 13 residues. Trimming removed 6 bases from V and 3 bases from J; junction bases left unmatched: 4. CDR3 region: CASSQQGYTEAFF. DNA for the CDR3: TGTGCCAGCAGCCAACAGGGGTACACTGAAGCTTTCTTT.

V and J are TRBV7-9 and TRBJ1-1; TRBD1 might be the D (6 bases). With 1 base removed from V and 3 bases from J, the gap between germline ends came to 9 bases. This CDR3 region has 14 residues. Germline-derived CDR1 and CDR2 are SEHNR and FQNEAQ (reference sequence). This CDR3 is CASSLVQGDTEAFF. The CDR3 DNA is TGTGCCAGCAGCTTAGTACAGGGCGACACTGAAGCTTTCTTT.

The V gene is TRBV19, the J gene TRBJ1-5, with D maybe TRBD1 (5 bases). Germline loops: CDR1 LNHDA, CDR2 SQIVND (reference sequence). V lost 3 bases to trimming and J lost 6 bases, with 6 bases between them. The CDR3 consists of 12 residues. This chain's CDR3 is CASSMGGQPQHF. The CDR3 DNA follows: TGTGCCAGTAGTATGGGGGGTCAGCCCCAGCATTTT. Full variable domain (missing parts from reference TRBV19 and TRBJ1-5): DGGITQSPKYLFRKEGQNVTLSCEQNLNHDAMYWYRQDPGQGLRLIYYSQIVNDFQKGDIAEGYSVSREKKESFPLTVTSAQKNPTAFYLCASSMGGQPQHFGDGTRLSIL.